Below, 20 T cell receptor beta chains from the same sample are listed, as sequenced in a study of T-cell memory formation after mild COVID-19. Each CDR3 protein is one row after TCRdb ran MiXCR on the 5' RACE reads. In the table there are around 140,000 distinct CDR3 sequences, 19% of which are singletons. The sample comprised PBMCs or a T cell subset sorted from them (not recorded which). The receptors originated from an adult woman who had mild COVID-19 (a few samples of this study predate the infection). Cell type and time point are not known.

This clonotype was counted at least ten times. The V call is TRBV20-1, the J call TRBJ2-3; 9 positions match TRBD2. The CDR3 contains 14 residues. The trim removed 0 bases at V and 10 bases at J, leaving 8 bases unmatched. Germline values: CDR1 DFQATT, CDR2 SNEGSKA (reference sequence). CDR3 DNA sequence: TGCAGTGCTAGAGATACCCTAGCGGGAATTGCGCAGTATTTT. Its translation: CSARDTLAGIAQYF.

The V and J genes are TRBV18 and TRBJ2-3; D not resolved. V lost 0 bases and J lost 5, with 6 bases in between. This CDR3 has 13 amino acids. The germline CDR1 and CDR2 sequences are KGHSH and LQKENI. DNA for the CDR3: TGTGCCAGCTCACCACCCAGCCAAGATACGCAGTATTTT. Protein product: CASSPPSQDTQYF.

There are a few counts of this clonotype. The CDR3 spells CSAPSTGGVQGNQPQHF. Here the CDR3 DNA reads TGCAGTGCCCCATCGACAGGGGGCGTTCAGGGCAATCAGCCCCAGCATTTT. The rearrangement uses TRBV20-1 and TRBJ1-5; 10 nucleotides line up with TRBD1. The V gene's germline CDR1 is DFQATT and CDR2 SNEGSKA (reference sequence). There are 17 residues in the CDR3. V dropped 6 bases and J dropped 2; count of bases not matched to a gene: 13.

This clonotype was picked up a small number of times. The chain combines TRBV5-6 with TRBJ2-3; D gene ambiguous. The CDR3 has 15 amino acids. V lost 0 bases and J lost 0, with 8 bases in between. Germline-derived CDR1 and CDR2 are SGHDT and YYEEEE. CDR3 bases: TGTGCCAGCAGCTTGGTGGGCAAGAGCACAGATACGCAGTATTTT. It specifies CASSLVGKSTDTQYF. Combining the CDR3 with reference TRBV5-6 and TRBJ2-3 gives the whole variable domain DAGVTQSPTHLIKTRGQQVTLRCSPKSGHDTVSWYQQALGQGPQFIFQYYEEEERQRGNFPDRFSGHQFPNYSSELNVNALLLGDSALYLCASSLVGKSTDTQYFGPGTRLTVL.

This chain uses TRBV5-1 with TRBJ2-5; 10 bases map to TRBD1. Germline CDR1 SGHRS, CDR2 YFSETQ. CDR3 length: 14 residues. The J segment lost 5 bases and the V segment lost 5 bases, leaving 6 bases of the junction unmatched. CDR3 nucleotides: TGCGCCAGCAGAAGGACAGGGGGATTGGAGACCCAGTACTTC. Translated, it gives CASRRTGGLETQYF.

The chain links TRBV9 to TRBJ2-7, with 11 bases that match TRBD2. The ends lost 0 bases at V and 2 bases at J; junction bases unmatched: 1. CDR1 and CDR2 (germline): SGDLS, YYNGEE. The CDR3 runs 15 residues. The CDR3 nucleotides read TGTGCCAGCAGCGTAGGACTAGCGGGGACCTACGAGCAGTACTTC. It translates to CASSVGLAGTYEQYF.

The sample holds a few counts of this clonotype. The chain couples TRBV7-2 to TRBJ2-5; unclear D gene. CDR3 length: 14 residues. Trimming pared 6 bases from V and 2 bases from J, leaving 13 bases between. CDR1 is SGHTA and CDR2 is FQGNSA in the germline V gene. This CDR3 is CASRPRFLQETQYF. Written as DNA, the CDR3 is TGTGCCAGCAGACCGCGTTTCTTACAAGAGACCCAGTACTTC.

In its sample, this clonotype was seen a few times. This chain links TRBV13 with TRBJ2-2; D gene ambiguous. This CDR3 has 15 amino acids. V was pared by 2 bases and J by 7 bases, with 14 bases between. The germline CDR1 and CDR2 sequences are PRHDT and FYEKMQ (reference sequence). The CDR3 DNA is TGTGCCAGCAGCTTATCAGGATTGGCAGGCGGGGAGCTGTTTTTT. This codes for CASSLSGLAGGELFF.

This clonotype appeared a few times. The chain's CDR3 is CASSWSALGQGVVEQYF. The CDR3 DNA follows: TGCGCCAGCAGCTGGTCGGCACTGGGACAGGGGGTGGTCGAGCAGTACTTC. This sequence joins TRBV5-1 and TRBJ2-7; TRBD1 aligns across 11 bases. V shed 3 bases, J shed 6 bases, and the junction held 14 bases outside the gene matches. The CDR3 length is 17 residues. Per the germline V gene, CDR1 is SGHRS and CDR2 is YFSETQ. The full variable domain, its missing parts supplied by reference TRBV5-1 and TRBJ2-7, is KAGVTQTPRYLIKTRGQQVTLSCSPISGHRSVSWYQQTPGQGLQFLFEYFSETQRNKGNFPGRFSGRQFSNSRSEMNVSTLELGDSALYLCASSWSALGQGVVEQYFGPGTRLTVT.

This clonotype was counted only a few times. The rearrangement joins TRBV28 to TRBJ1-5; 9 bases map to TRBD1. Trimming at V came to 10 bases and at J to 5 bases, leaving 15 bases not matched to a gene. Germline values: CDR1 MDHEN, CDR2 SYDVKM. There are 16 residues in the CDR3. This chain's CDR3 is CATIGRTGVYDQPQHF. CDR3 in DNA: TGTGCCACCATAGGCCGGACAGGGGTATACGATCAGCCCCAGCATTTT.

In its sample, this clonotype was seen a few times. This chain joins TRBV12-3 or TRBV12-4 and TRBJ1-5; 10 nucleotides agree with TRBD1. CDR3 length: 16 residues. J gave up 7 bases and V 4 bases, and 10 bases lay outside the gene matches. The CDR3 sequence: CASSSPGQGIRQPQHF. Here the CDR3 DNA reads TGTGCCAGCAGTTCCCCGGGACAGGGGATTAGACAGCCCCAGCATTTT.

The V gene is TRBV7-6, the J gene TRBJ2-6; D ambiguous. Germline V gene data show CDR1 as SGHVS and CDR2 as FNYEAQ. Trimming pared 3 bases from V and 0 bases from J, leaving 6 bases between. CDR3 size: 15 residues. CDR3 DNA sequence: TGTGCCAGCAGCTTCAGGTACTCTGGGGCCAACGTCCTGACTTTC. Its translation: CASSFRYSGANVLTF.

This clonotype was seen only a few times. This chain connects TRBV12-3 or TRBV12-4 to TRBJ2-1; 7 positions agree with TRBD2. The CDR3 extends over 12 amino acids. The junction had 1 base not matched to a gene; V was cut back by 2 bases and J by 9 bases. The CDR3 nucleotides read TGTGCCAGCAGTTTAAGCGGGGTTGAGCAGTTCTTC. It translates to CASSLSGVEQFF.

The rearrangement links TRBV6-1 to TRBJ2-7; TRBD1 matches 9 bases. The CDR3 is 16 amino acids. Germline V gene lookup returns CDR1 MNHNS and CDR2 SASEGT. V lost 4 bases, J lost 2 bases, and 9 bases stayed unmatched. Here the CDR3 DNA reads TGTGCCAGCAGTGCCGCAACAGGGGGCGCGGCCTACGAGCAGTACTTC. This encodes CASSAATGGAAYEQYF.

CDR3 region: CASSSLGQGTHEQYF. Here the CDR3 DNA reads TGCGCCAGCAGCTCCTTAGGACAGGGTACCCACGAGCAGTACTTC. V is TRBV5-1 and J is TRBJ2-7; 8 bases are shared with TRBD1. The V segment lost 3 bases and the J segment 5 bases; nucleotides outside the gene matches: 10. This CDR3 region has 15 residues. CDR1 is SGHRS and CDR2 is YFSETQ in the germline V gene.

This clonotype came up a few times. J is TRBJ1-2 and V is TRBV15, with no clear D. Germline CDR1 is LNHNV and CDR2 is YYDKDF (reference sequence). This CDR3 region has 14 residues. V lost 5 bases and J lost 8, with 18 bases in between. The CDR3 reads CATSGQGYRRGYTF. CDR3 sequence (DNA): TGTGCCACCAGCGGGCAAGGATACCGAAGGGGCTACACCTTC.

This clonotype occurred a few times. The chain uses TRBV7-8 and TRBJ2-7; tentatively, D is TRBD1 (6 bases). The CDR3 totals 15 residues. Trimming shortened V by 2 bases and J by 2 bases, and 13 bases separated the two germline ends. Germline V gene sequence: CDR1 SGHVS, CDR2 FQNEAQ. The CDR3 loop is CASSLNRVTPYEQYF. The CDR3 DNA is TGTGCCAGCAGCTTAAACAGGGTAACTCCCTACGAGCAGTACTTC.

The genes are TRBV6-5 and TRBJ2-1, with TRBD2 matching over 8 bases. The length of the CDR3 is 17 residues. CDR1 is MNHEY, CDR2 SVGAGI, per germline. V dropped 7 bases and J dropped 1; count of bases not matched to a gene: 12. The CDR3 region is CASTSPSGRGSYNEQFF. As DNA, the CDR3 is TGTGCCAGCACCTCTCCCAGCGGGAGAGGGTCCTACAATGAGCAGTTCTTC.

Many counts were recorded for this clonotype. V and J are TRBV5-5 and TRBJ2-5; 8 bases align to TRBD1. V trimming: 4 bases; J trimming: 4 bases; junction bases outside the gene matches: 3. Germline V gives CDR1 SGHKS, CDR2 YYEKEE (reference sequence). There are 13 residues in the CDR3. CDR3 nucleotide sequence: TGTGCCAGCAGCGGTGGACAGGGAGAGACCCAGTACTTC. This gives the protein CASSGGQGETQYF.

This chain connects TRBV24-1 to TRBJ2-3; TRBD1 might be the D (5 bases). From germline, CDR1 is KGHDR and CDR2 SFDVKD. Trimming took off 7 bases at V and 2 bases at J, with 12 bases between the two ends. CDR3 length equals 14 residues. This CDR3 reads CATSKSGFTDTQYF. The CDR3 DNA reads TGTGCCACCAGCAAATCAGGGTTCACAGATACGCAGTATTTT.